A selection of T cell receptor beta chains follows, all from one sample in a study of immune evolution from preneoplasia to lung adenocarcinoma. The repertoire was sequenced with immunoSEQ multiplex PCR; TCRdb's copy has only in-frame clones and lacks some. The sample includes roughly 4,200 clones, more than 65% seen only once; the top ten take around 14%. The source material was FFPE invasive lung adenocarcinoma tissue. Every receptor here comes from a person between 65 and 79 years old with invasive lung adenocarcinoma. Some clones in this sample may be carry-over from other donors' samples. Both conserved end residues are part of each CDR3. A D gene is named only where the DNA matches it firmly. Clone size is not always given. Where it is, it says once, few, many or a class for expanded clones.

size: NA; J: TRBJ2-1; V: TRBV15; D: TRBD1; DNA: TGTGCCACCAGGGACAGGGGGTCCTACAATGAGCAGTTCTTC; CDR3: CATRDRGSYNEQFF
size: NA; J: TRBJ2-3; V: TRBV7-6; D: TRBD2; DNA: TGTGCCAGCAGCTTACTAGCGGGAGGCCTCACAGATACGCAGTATTTT; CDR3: CASSLLAGGLTDTQYF
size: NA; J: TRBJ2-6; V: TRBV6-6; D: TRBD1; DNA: TGTGCCAGTAGACAGGGCTCTGGGGCCAACGTCCTGACTTTC; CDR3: CASRQGSGANVLTF
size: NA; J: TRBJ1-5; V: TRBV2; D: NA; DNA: TGTGCCAGCACCCCAAGCGGGGGTGGCAATCAGCCCCAGCATTTT; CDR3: CASTPSGGGNQPQHF
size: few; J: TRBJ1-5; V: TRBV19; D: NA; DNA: TGTGCCAGTAGTTTCACCTTGACCGATCAGCCCCAGCATTTT; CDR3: CASSFTLTDQPQHF
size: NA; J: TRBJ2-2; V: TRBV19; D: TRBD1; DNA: TGTGCCAGTAGATCGGGACAGACCAACACCGGGGAGCTGTTTTTT; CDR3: CASRSGQTNTGELFF
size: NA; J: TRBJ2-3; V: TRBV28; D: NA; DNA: TGTGCCAGCAGTTTTTCCGGGGGCGGCACAGATACGCAGTATTTT; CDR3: CASSFSGGGTDTQYF
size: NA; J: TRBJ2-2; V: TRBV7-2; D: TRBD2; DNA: TGTGCCAGCAGCCGTACGGGGGGGGCGCGGACCGGGGAGCTGTTTTTT; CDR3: CASSRTGGARTGELFF
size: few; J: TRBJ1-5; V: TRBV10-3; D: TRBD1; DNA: TGTGCCATCAGCCCGGGACAGGGACAGCCCCAGCATTTT; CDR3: CAISPGQGQPQHF
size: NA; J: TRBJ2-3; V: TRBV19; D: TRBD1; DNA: TGTGCCAGTAGTACGACAGGGGGCACAGATACGCAGTATTTT; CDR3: CASSTTGGTDTQYF
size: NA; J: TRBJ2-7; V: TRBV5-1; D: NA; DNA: TGCGCCAGCAGCGTACCGGGACACCCCTACGAGCAGTACTTC; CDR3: CASSVPGHPYEQYF
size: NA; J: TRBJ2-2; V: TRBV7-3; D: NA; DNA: TGTGCCAGCAGCTCAAGAACAACTAGGCAGAACACCGGGGAGCTGTTTTTT; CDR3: CASSSRTTRQNTGELFF
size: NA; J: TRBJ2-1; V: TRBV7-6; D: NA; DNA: TGTGCCAGCAGCCCCCGACAGGCAAGGGGTCCCCACAATGAGCAGTTCTTC; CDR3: CASSPRQARGPHNEQFF
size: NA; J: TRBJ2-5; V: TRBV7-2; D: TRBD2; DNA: TGTGCCAGTTTCTTAGGACTAGAGGGAGAGACCCAGTACTTC; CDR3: CASFLGLEGETQYF
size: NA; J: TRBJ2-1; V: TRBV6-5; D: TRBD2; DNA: TGTGCCAGCAGTTACGGCGGGAGCTCCTACAATGAGCAGTTCTTC; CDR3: CASSYGGSSYNEQFF
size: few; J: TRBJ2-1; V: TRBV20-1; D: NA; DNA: TGCAGTGCTAGTAGCAATGAGCAGTTCTTC; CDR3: CSASSNEQFF
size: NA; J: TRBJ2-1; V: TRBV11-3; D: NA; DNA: TGTGCCAGCAGCCCGAGACCTAGGAGCTCCTACAATGAGCAGTTCTTC; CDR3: CASSPRPRSSYNEQFF
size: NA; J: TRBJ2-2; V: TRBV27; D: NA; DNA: TGTGCCAGCAGTCTCTCGCAGGGGTTCAACATCGGGGAGCTGTTTTTT; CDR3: CASSLSQGFNIGELFF
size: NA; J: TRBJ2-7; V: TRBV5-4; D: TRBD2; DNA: TGTGCCAGCAGCGAACCGGGACTAGTCTCCTACGAGCAGTACTTC; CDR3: CASSEPGLVSYEQYF
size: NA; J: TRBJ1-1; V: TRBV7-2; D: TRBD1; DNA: TGTGCCAGCAGCCCCCGACAGGGGATAGACACTGAAGCTTTCTTT; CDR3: CASSPRQGIDTEAFF
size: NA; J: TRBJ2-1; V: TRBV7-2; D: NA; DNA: TGTGCCAGCAGCTTCCTGACAGATATAGGGCAGTTCTTC; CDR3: CASSFLTDIGQFF
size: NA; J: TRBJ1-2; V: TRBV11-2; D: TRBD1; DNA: TGTGCCAGCAGCTTAGACGAGGACAGGGGTGGCTACACCTTC; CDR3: CASSLDEDRGGYTF
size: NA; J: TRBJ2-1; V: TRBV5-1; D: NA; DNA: TGCGCCAGCAGCGAACAGAATGAGCAGTTCTTC; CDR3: CASSEQNEQFF
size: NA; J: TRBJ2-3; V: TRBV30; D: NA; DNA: TGTGCCTGGAGTGTCCCTAGGGGCAGTGCGCAGTATTTT; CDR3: CAWSVPRGSAQYF
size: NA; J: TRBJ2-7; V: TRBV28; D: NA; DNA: TGTGCCAGCAGTTTAAGGTTGGGCCCAAGGAGGGAGCAGTACTTC; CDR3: CASSLRLGPRREQYF
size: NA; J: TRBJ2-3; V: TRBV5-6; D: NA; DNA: TGTGCCAGCAGCTTGGATTTGGGGCCGTCAGATACGCAGTATTTT; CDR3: CASSLDLGPSDTQYF
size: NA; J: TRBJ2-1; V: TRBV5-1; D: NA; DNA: TGCTCCGGACAGTTCAATGAGCAGTTCTTC; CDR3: CSGQFNEQFF
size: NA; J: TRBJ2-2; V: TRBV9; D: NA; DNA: TGTGCCAGCAGCTTCACAGGGAACACCGGGGAGCTGTTTTTT; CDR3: CASSFTGNTGELFF
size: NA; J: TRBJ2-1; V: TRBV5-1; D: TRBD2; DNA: TGCGCCAGCAGCTTGGCCCTCAGTTCGGGACTAGTCTACAATGAGCAGTTCTTC; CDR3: CASSLALSSGLVYNEQFF
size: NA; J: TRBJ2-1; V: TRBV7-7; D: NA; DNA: TGTGCTAGCAGCATAAGCCTGGATTCCTACAATGAGCAGTTCTTC; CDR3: CASSISLDSYNEQFF
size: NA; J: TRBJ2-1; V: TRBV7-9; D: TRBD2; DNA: TGTGCCAGCAGCTTAGGACTAGCGGGAGTACATGAGCAGTTCTTC; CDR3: CASSLGLAGVHEQFF
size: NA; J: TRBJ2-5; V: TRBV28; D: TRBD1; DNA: TGTGCCAGCAGTATTTTGACAGGGGGGGTGGAGACCCAGTACTTC; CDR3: CASSILTGGVETQYF
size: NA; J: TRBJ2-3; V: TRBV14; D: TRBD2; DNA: TGTGCCAGCAGCCCTCGCCCGGCGGGAGGGCCGCGAGATACGCAGTATTTT; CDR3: CASSPRPAGGPRDTQYF
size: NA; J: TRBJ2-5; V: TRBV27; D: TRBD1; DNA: TGTGCCAGCAGTAACCCCTCGGGACAGGGGATGTGGGAGCAGTACTTC; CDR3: CASSNPSGQGMWEQYF
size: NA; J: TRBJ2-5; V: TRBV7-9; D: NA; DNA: TGTGCCAGCGGGGACGGGGAGACCCAGTACTTC; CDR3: CASGDGETQYF
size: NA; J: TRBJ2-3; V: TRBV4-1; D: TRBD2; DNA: TGCGCCAGCAGCCAAGGGCTAGCGGGAGGACCTCGCACAGATACGCAGTATTTT; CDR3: CASSQGLAGGPRTDTQYF
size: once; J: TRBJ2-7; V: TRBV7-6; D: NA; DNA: TGTGCCAGCAGCTTAGGGCCGAACGAGCAGTACTTC; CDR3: CASSLGPNEQYF
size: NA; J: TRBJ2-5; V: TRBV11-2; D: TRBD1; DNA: TGTGCCAGCAGTGATGGACAGGGGAGGGAGACCCAGTACTTC; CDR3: CASSDGQGRETQYF
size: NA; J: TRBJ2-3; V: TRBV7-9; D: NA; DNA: TGTGCCAGCAGCGGGCCGTACGGCACAGATACGCAGTATTTT; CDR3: CASSGPYGTDTQYF
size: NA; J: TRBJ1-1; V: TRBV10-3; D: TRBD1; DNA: TGTGCCATCAGTCCACAGGGGGGGAACACTGAAGCTTTCTTT; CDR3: CAISPQGGNTEAFF
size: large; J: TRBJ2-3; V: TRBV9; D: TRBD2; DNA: TGTGCCAGCAGCCCGGGACTAGCGGTGACAGATACGCAGTATTTT; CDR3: CASSPGLAVTDTQYF
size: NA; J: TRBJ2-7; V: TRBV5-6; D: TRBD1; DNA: TGTGCCAGCAGCACGGGACAGGGGGGCCCCTCCTACGAGCAGTACTTC; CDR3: CASSTGQGGPSYEQYF
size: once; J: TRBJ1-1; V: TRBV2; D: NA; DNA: TGTGTCAGCAGTGAGCGGGGATGGAACACTGAAGCTTTCTTT; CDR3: CVSSERGWNTEAFF
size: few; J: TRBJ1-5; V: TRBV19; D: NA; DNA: TGTGCCAGTAGTATGTTGGGTGGGCGCGGCAATCAGCCCCAGCATTTT; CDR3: CASSMLGGRGNQPQHF
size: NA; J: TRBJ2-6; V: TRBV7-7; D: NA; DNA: TGTGCCAGCAGCGTGCGTTGTAATGCCACAAAGTCGGGCCAAGTCCTGACTTTC; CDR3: CASSVRCNATKSGQVLTF